In this sample, the clone carrying this T cell receptor beta chain turned up a few times. Antigen unknown. The CDR3 spans 15 residues. V lost 2 bases to trimming and J lost 6 bases, with 11 bases between them. Germline loops: CDR1 ENHRY, CDR2 SYGVKD. This specimen comes from a study of graft-versus-host responses after intestinal transplantation. Overall study results and limits: Recipient bone marrow held GvH clones, some seen earlier in ileum or blood.

The assay was immunoSEQ multiplex PCR, and TCRdb's table has in-frame clones only and misses some. Of about 98,000 clones in the sample, 75% to 90% are singletons; the top ten hold 17%. The chain uses TRBV10-3 and TRBJ1-6; D possibly corresponds to TRBD1 (5 bases). The TCR sequence derives from a human donor who received an intestinal transplant. Source: unstimulated CD8+ T cells sorted from spleen or lymph node cells, taken before intestinal transplant. CDR3 nucleotides: TGTGCCATCAGTGAGAGGCAGGGACCTAATTCACCCCTCCACTTT. This encodes CAISERQGPNSPLHF.